The 14 T cell receptor beta chains below come from one sample, sequenced in a study of blood T cells in healthy people across ages. Through a sample-barcoded 5' primer and a J-beta primer mix, a second PCR was run for about 6 to 11 cycles. From the 5' RACE reads, TCRdb called clonotypes with MiXCR, one entry per CDR3 protein. The sample includes roughly 650,000 distinct CDR3 sequences, 32% of them seen just once. Sequencing was done on a sample of blood. The source of these receptors is a woman older than 75 in good health.

This clonotype was observed a few times. V usage is TRBV4-3 and J usage is TRBJ2-1; 14 bases align to TRBD2. The CDR3 has 18 residues. Germline V gives CDR1 LGHNA, CDR2 YSLEER. With V trimmed by 0 bases and J by 8 bases, 9 bases remained unmatched. CDR3 coding DNA: TGCGCCAGCAGCCAAGATTTGCCCGGGACTAGCGGGGGTTATGAGCAGTTCTTC. Protein product: CASSQDLPGTSGGYEQFF.

This clonotype occurred many times. CDR3 protein: CASSPGQGLVYGYTF. In DNA, the CDR3 is TGTGCCAGCTCACCCGGACAGGGCCTGGTCTATGGCTACACCTTC. The chain joins TRBV18 to TRBJ1-2; TRBD1 aligns across 8 bases. The germline V gene has CDR1 KGHSH and CDR2 LQKENI. Unmatched junction bases numbered 7, after V lost 3 bases and J lost 4 bases. This CDR3 region has 15 residues.

This clonotype was seen repeatedly, ten times or more. The V call is TRBV7-9, the J call TRBJ2-7, with D unclear. Germline V gene lookup returns CDR1 SEHNR and CDR2 FQNEAQ (reference sequence). The CDR3 contains 14 residues. Trimming cost V 3 bases and J 3 bases, with 12 bases left between them. CDR3 bases: TGTGCCAGCAGCTTTAGCACGCCATTCTACGAGCAGTACTTC. Encoded protein: CASSFSTPFYEQYF.

In this sample, this clonotype turned up many times. V is TRBV28 and J is TRBJ2-7, with 8 bases aligning to TRBD1. Germline CDR1 reads MDHEN; CDR2 reads SYDVKM. The CDR3 spans 16 residues. V shed 6 bases, J shed 0 bases, and the junction held 10 bases outside the gene matches. The DNA for the CDR3 is TGTGCCAGCAGCCTGACCGGGACAGGTTACTCCTACGAGCAGTACTTC. It is translated as CASSLTGTGYSYEQYF.

This clonotype appeared many times. This chain uses TRBV4-1 with TRBJ2-5; 7 nucleotides agree with TRBD1. The V gene's germline CDR1 is MGHRA and CDR2 YSYEKL. J was trimmed by 5 bases and V by 1 base; bases with no gene match: 7. This CDR3 is built from 15 residues. The CDR3 spells CASSQVGTAAETQYF. The CDR3 nucleotides read TGCGCCAGCAGCCAAGTCGGGACAGCTGCCGAGACCCAGTACTTC.

The CDR3: CSARALYTGDLRNTGELFF. The CDR3 bases are TGCAGTGCTAGAGCGCTTTATACAGGGGATCTCCGAAACACCGGGGAGCTGTTTTTT. The chain employs TRBV20-1 and TRBJ2-2, with 7 bases lining up with TRBD1. The CDR3 runs 19 residues. The ends lost 1 base at V and 2 bases at J; junction bases unmatched: 16. Per the germline V gene, CDR1 is DFQATT and CDR2 is SNEGSKA (reference sequence).

This clonotype was recorded at least ten times. The chain has TRBV7-2 and TRBJ1-6, with 10 bases fitting TRBD1. The trim removed 0 bases at V and 0 bases at J, leaving 2 bases unmatched. The CDR3 runs to 18 residues. Germline CDR1 and CDR2: SGHTA and FQGNSA. In DNA, the CDR3 is TGTGCCAGCAGCTTAGCGAGGACAGGGGGCTCCTATAATTCACCCCTCCACTTT. Its translation: CASSLARTGGSYNSPLHF.

Comments on this clonotype: Germline is not matched at one junction end, which may reflect a read error. The V call is TRBV4-3, the J call TRBJ1-2; TRBD1 matches at 8 bases. This CDR3 has 17 residues. Germline assignment: CDR1 LGHNA and CDR2 YSLEER. The CDR3 here is CASSQDRSGGLIYGCTF. The CDR3 DNA sequence: TGCGCCAGCAGCCAAGATCGGTCAGGGGGCTTGATCTATGGCTGCACCTTC.

The rearrangement links TRBV5-1 to TRBJ2-1; 8 bases are a match to TRBD2. Trimming cost V 4 bases and J 15 bases; bases outside gene matches: 27. The CDR3 totals 18 residues. CDR1 is SGHRS, CDR2 YFSETQ, per germline. The CDR3: CASSLTWSQRGWGNVRFF. The DNA of the CDR3 is TGCGCCAGCAGCCTCACTTGGAGTCAGCGGGGGTGGGGCAATGTGCGGTTCTTC.

At least ten counts were recorded for this clonotype. The rearrangement links TRBV5-1 to TRBJ2-7, with 7 bases identical to TRBD1. The junction had 5 bases not matched to a gene; V was cut back by 1 base and J by 7 bases. Per germline, CDR1 SGHRS and CDR2 YFSETQ. CDR3 length equals 13 residues. CDR3 bases: TGCGCCAGCAGCTTGCCAGGGGGTGATGAGCAGTACTTC. Translating it yields CASSLPGGDEQYF.

The rearrangement uses TRBV7-2 and TRBJ1-1, with 7 bases matching TRBD1. The J segment lost 7 bases and the V segment lost 6 bases, leaving 14 bases of the junction unmatched. Germline CDR1 reads SGHTA; CDR2 reads FQGNSA. The CDR3 is 15 amino acids. CDR3 sequence reads: CASRTGWQAGGEAFF. CDR3 DNA: TGTGCCAGCAGAACGGGATGGCAGGCAGGGGGTGAAGCTTTCTTT.

The V call is TRBV9, the J call TRBJ1-1; D is ambiguous. The CDR3 is made up of 14 amino acids. Germline V gene sequence: CDR1 SGDLS, CDR2 YYNGEE. Trimming pared 3 bases from V and 3 bases from J, leaving 12 bases between. CDR3 DNA sequence: TGTGCCAGCAGCGGACACAGTGGGTACACTGAAGCTTTCTTT. The encoded protein is CASSGHSGYTEAFF.

This chain joins TRBV6-1 and TRBJ2-3; 10 bases fit TRBD1. Germline trimming cut 2 bases from V and 3 bases from J; bases unmatched to any gene: 8. The CDR3 covers 17 residues. CDR1 is MNHNS, CDR2 SASEGT, per germline. DNA for the CDR3: TGTGCCAGCAGTGAACGCGCGGGACAGGGGAGGACAGATACGCAGTATTTT. Residues: CASSERAGQGRTDTQYF.

This clonotype was counted at least ten times. The chain couples TRBV20-1 to TRBJ1-2; no firm D call. CDR3 length: 16 amino acids. V lost 5 bases and J 5 bases, leaving 24 bases between the germline ends. The V gene's germline CDR1 is DFQATT and CDR2 SNEGSKA (reference sequence). CDR3 DNA: TGCAGTGCTCACATCCGGGCGGCCAGATCCTCTTATGGCTACACCTTC. Amino acid sequence: CSAHIRAARSSYGYTF.